The 15 T cell receptor beta chains reported below all come from one sample, sequenced in a study of technical replicates of blood from a handful of donors. Here immunoSEQ multiplex PCR was the method, and the copy in TCRdb shows in-frame clones only, minus some. The sample includes roughly 74,000 clones, roughly nine tenths of them seen just once. The specimen was T cells isolated from PBMCs. These receptors all stem from a human donor in good health.

The chain is built from TRBV7-2 and TRBJ2-7; 12 nucleotides align to TRBD2. Per the germline V gene, CDR1 is SGHTA and CDR2 is FQGNSA. This CDR3 region has 14 residues. J lost 2 bases, V lost 5 bases, and 1 base had no gene match. CDR3 sequence reads: CASSRLAGAYEQYF. The CDR3 region has the DNA TGTGCCAGCAGCAGACTAGCGGGAGCCTACGAGCAGTACTTC.

Comments on this clone: Compared with germline, one end of the junction differs, possibly owing to a read error. V and J are TRBV7-7 and TRBJ2-5; 8 bases align to TRBD2. Per the germline V gene, CDR1 is SSHAT and CDR2 is FNYEAQ (reference sequence). CDR3 length equals 15 residues. The DNA of the CDR3 is TGTGCTAGCAGCCTAGCACCTAGCGGGCAAGAGACCCAGTACTTC. It specifies CASSLAPSGQETQYF.

This clone was observed once. The chain couples TRBV9 to TRBJ1-2; no firm D call. Trimming took off 4 bases at V and 6 bases at J, with 10 bases between the two ends. The CDR3 totals 12 residues. Germline CDR1 SGDLS, CDR2 YYNGEE. CDR3 nucleotides: TGTGCCAGCAGCCCAGACGGGAATGGCTACACCTTC. It specifies CASSPDGNGYTF. Complete variable domain (other parts from reference TRBV9 and TRBJ1-2): DSGVTQTPKHLITATGQRVTLRCSPRSGDLSVYWYQQSLDQGLQFLIQYYNGEERAKGNILERFSAQQFPDLHSELNLSSLELGDSALYFCASSPDGNGYTFGSGTRLTVV.

The CDR3 region is CASSYSGVQPQHF. In DNA form, the CDR3 reads TGTGCCAGCAGTTACTCAGGGGTTCAGCCCCAGCATTTT. The genes are TRBV6-5 and TRBJ1-5; possible D gene TRBD1, 5 bases. The germline CDR1 and CDR2 sequences are MNHEY and SVGAGI. The CDR3 covers 13 residues. V dropped 0 bases and J dropped 6 bases, with 6 bases sitting between them.

The CDR3 here is CASSSGTGENTGELFF. The CDR3 nucleotides read TGTGCCAGCAGCTCCGGGACAGGGGAGAACACCGGGGAGCTGTTTTTT. J is TRBJ2-2 and V is TRBV13, with TRBD1 matching over 10 bases. Germline lookup yields CDR1 PRHDT and CDR2 FYEKMQ (reference sequence). J gave up 1 base and V 4 bases, and 3 bases lay outside the gene matches. The CDR3 sequence is 16 residues long.

The chain uses TRBV10-3 and TRBJ2-7; 8 bases map to TRBD2. The CDR3 totals 13 residues. V dropped 7 bases and J dropped 1; count of bases not matched to a gene: 3. Germline CDR1 is ENHRY and CDR2 is SYGVKD. CDR3 DNA sequence: TGTGCCATCAACGGGGGGGGATCCTACGAGCAGTACTTC. Its protein is CAINGGGSYEQYF.

The chain carries TRBV7-2 and TRBJ2-7; the D gene is possibly TRBD1 (6 bases). The germline gives CDR1 SGHTA, CDR2 FQGNSA. This CDR3 comprises 13 residues. V dropped 8 bases and J dropped 0 bases, with 11 bases sitting between them. The DNA of the CDR3 is TGTGCCAGCGGACAGACGCACTCCTACGAGCAGTACTTC. This encodes CASGQTHSYEQYF.

The chain uses TRBV9 and TRBJ2-2; 9 nucleotides line up with TRBD2. This CDR3 has 15 residues. Germline V gene data show CDR1 as SGDLS and CDR2 as YYNGEE. With V trimmed by 1 base and J by 7 bases, 5 bases remained unmatched. CDR3 loop: CASSVTSGYNGELFF. The CDR3 nucleotides are TGTGCCAGCAGCGTAACTAGCGGGTATAACGGGGAGCTGTTTTTT.

CDR3 nucleotides: TGTGCCAGCGGGCGGGTCACGGAAGGAAACACCATATATTTT. Protein product: CASGRVTEGNTIYF. The rearrangement joins TRBV6-1 to TRBJ1-3, with D unclear. Germline loops: CDR1 MNHNS, CDR2 SASEGT. The CDR3 covers 14 residues. Trimming removed 8 bases from V and 4 bases from J, with 15 bases in between.

This CDR3 reads CASSGTRDRDHEQYF. CDR3 bases: TGTGCCAGCAGCGGAACCCGGGACAGGGACCACGAGCAGTACTTC. The chain recombines TRBV9 with TRBJ2-7, with TRBD1 matching 9 bases. Germline assignment: CDR1 SGDLS and CDR2 YYNGEE. CDR3 length: 15 residues. Trimming cost V 3 bases and J 5 bases; bases outside gene matches: 9.

The chain has TRBV4-2 and TRBJ2-7, with TRBD2 matching 7 bases. The CDR3 totals 15 residues. Unmatched junction bases numbered 11, after V lost 4 bases and J lost 5 bases. CDR1 is LGHNA, CDR2 YNFKEQ, per germline. This CDR3 reads CASSPELRERHEQYF. The CDR3 region has the DNA TGTGCCAGCAGCCCAGAGCTGCGGGAGAGGCACGAGCAGTACTTC.

The chain couples TRBV29-1 to TRBJ2-7, with unresolved D. From germline, CDR1 is SQVTM and CDR2 ANQGSEA. Deletions cut 6 bases from V and 1 base from J, with 4 bases between. This CDR3 is 10 amino acids long. CDR3 protein: CSVLSYEQYF. The CDR3 nucleotides read TGCAGCGTCTTATCCTACGAGCAGTACTTC.

The V and J genes are TRBV6-5 and TRBJ2-5; 7 bases align to TRBD2. Germline CDR1 is MNHEY and CDR2 is SVGAGI. V shed 5 bases, J shed 2 bases, and the junction held 5 bases outside the gene matches. The CDR3 runs 14 residues. The CDR3 sequence is CASSRTSEQETQYF. In DNA, the CDR3 is TGTGCCAGCAGTCGTACTAGCGAACAAGAGACCCAGTACTTC.

CDR3 nucleotide sequence: TGTGCCAGCAGTATACTAGCGGGAAGTTTCACCTACAATGAGCAGTTCTTC. Amino acid sequence: CASSILAGSFTYNEQFF. This sequence joins TRBV27 and TRBJ2-1, with 10 bases aligning to TRBD2. The CDR3 runs to 17 residues. With V trimmed by 5 bases and J by 2 bases, 9 bases remained unmatched. Looked up from germline, CDR1 is MNHEY and CDR2 is SMNVEV (reference sequence).

The chain combines TRBV5-6 with TRBJ1-3; 10 positions agree with TRBD1. The CDR3 is 17 amino acids. CDR1 is SGHDT, CDR2 YYEEEE, per germline. Germline trimming cut 1 base from V and 0 bases from J; bases unmatched to any gene: 4. The CDR3 DNA sequence: TGTGCCAGCAGCTTGTTGACAGGGGGCGACTCTGGAAACACCATATATTTT. This sequence encodes CASSLLTGGDSGNTIYF.